This T cell receptor (beta chain) appears in the sequencing data of a study of cytomegalovirus exposure and HLA in healthy donors. For the study at large: The same platform used for the approximately 670 first-cohort repertoires was also used for the approximately 120 validation repertoires, as a later analysis reported.

V was shortened by 1 base and J by 1 base, with 8 bases between the two germline ends. Germline assignment: CDR1 MGHRA and CDR2 YSYEKL. The CDR3 extends over 15 amino acids. Measured with immunoSEQ multiplex PCR; TCRdb has only the in-frame clones, and not every one. Here the sample spans roughly 59,000 clones, just under 95% being singletons. The study's findings and limits: The classifier was said to identify cytomegalovirus status with high specificity and sensitivity. Whilst most TCR sequences proved rare, a subset of public TCRs occurred across many donors. The authors listed 150 to 200 TCR beta chains as cytomegalovirus-associated.

Points on this clone: The antigen is unknown.

The material sequenced was PBMCs. This sequence joins TRBV4-1 and TRBJ1-3, with unresolved D. The source of this sequence is a woman under 30 in good health and CMV-seropositive. The CDR3 nucleotides are TGCGCCAGCAGCCAAGTGCGGGGATCTGGAAACACCATATATTTT. Translated, it gives CASSQVRGSGNTIYF.